Included here is one TCR beta chain sequence, with context. What it binds is unknown. The table came from immunoSEQ multiplex PCR; TCRdb's copy has only in-frame clones and leaves some out. The sample has 90,000 to 110,000 clones; about 81% are singletons. This sample was included in a study of T cell responses to AZD1222 COVID-19 vaccine. V was shortened by 0 bases and J by 6 bases, with 8 bases between the two germline ends. The length of the CDR3 is 13 residues. CDR1 and CDR2 (germline): SGHNT, YENEEA. Study conclusions and caveats: Most donors were white British and more were female, and clonal diversity was possibly underestimated. When two AZD1222 doses had been given, Spike-specific TCR breadth and depth rose.

The specimen comprised peripheral blood, sampled on day 0 of AZD1222 vaccination. The clonotype originates from an adult in good health. The V gene is TRBV11-3, the J gene TRBJ1-1, with D unresolved. The CDR3 DNA is TGTGCCAGCAGCTTAGATCCGGGAGCTGAAGCTTTCTTT. It translates to CASSLDPGAEAFF.